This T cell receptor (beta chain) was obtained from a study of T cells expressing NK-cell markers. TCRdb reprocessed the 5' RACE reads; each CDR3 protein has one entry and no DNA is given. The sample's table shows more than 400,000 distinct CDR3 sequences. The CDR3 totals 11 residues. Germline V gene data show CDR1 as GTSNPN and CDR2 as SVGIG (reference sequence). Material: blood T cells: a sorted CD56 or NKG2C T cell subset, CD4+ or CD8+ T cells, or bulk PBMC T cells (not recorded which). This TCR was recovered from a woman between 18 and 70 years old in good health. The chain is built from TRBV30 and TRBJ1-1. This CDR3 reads CAWAAFTEAFF.